The next 18 T cell receptor beta chains were all read from a single sample in a study of cytomegalovirus exposure and HLA in healthy donors. This PCR relied on a set of 60 Vbeta primers and 13 Jbeta primers. Some clones are missing from TCRdb's copy, which holds only in-frame ones; the method was immunoSEQ multiplex PCR. The sample has around 150,000 clones; 80% to 90% are singletons. The sequenced material came from PBMCs. The origin of the receptors is a man over 45 in good health and CMV-seropositive.

The chain uses TRBV27 and TRBJ2-3; D gene unclear. The V gene lost 4 bases and the J gene lost 0 bases, with 8 bases spanning the gap. This CDR3 contains 14 residues. Germline CDR1 and CDR2: MNHEY and SMNVEV (reference sequence). The CDR3 DNA is TGTGCCAGCAGTTGGGCTGGAAGCACAGATACGCAGTATTTT. Amino acids: CASSWAGSTDTQYF.

This clone was detected only once. The chain is built from TRBV11-2 and TRBJ1-3, with D maybe TRBD1 (6 bases). The germline V gene has CDR1 SGHAT and CDR2 FQNNGV. V gave up 2 bases and J gave up 0 bases, with 14 bases separating them. The CDR3 runs to 17 residues. This CDR3 is CASSLSEGVFSGNTIYF. In DNA, the CDR3 is TGTGCCAGCAGCTTAAGTGAGGGGGTCTTCTCTGGAAACACCATATATTTT. The full variable domain, with the rest looked up from reference TRBV11-2 and TRBJ1-3, is EAGVAQSPRYKIIEKRQSVAFWCNPISGHATLYWYQQILGQGPKLLIQFQNNGVVDDSQLPKDRFSAERLKGVDSTLKIQPAKLEDSAVYLCASSLSEGVFSGNTIYFGEGSWLTVV.

The rearrangement links TRBV18 to TRBJ2-1, with TRBD2 matching 10 bases. This CDR3 is built from 17 residues. CDR1 is KGHSH, CDR2 LQKENI, per germline. V shed 6 bases and J 3 bases; nucleotides not matched to a gene: 11. CDR3 amino acids: CASSQPRTSGGYNEQFF. The DNA for the CDR3 is TGTGCCAGCTCCCAGCCGAGGACTAGCGGAGGCTACAATGAGCAGTTCTTC. Full variable domain (remainder filled in from reference TRBV18 and TRBJ2-1): NAGVMQNPRHLVRRRGQEARLRCSPMKGHSHVYWYRQLPEEGLKFMVYLQKENIIDESGMPKERFSAEFPKEGPSILRIQQVVRGDSAAYFCASSQPRTSGGYNEQFFGPGTRLTVL.

A single count supports this clone. The V call is TRBV28, the J call TRBJ2-5; 9 bases are shared with TRBD1. The J call may not be correct, given that the DNA end is closer to TRBJ2-7. The V gene's germline CDR1 is MDHEN and CDR2 SYDVKM. The CDR3 spans 12 residues. The CDR3 loop reads CASGTGSYEQYF. As DNA, the CDR3 is TGTGCCAGCGGGACAGGGTCCTACGAGCAGTACTTC.

The chain links TRBV30 to TRBJ1-1; D remains ambiguous. The germline CDR1 and CDR2 sequences are GTSNPN and SVGIG (reference sequence). The V end was cut by 2 bases, the J end by 1 base, with 2 bases between. This CDR3 region has 11 residues. Written as DNA, the CDR3 is TGTGCCTGGAGTCGGAACACTGAAGCTTTCTTT. Translation gives CAWSRNTEAFF.

This clone turned up a few times. The chain employs TRBV6-5 and TRBJ2-7, with TRBD1 identical over 7 bases. The CDR3 is made up of 13 amino acids. V lost 5 bases, J lost 4 bases, and 5 bases stayed unmatched. Germline V gene data show CDR1 as MNHEY and CDR2 as SVGAGI. DNA for the CDR3: TGTGCCAGCAGTGAAGGGACAGCTTACGAGCAGTACTTC. Amino acids: CASSEGTAYEQYF.

This clone was found once. The rearrangement uses TRBV7-2 and TRBJ1-2; TRBD1 might be the D (6 bases). The V and J ends lost 2 bases and 8 bases respectively, with 15 bases between them. The length of the CDR3 is 14 residues. The V gene's germline CDR1 is SGHTA and CDR2 FQGNSA. The CDR3 bases are TGTGCCAGCAGCTTATACAGGCCCGACAGGGGCTACACCTTC. Amino acid sequence: CASSLYRPDRGYTF.

The chain carries TRBV6-1 and TRBJ2-5, with unresolved D. Trimming cost V 1 base and J 7 bases, with 4 bases left between them. This CDR3 spans 11 amino acids. CDR1 and CDR2 from the germline V gene are MNHNS and SASEGT. Here the CDR3 reads CASSEVWTQYF. The CDR3 nucleotides are TGTGCCAGCAGTGAAGTCTGGACCCAGTACTTC.

The gene calls are TRBV4-1 and TRBJ2-1; the D gene is possibly TRBD2 (5 bases). The V gene's germline CDR1 is MGHRA and CDR2 YSYEKL. Trimming cost V 4 bases and J 4 bases, with 8 bases left between them. This CDR3 spans 13 amino acids. CDR3: CASSLGLYNEQFF. CDR3 in DNA: TGCGCCAGCAGCCTCGGACTGTACAATGAGCAGTTCTTC.

The chain links TRBV10-1 to TRBJ2-1, with TRBD2 matching 10 bases. With 6 bases clipped from V and 8 bases from J, the junction kept 7 bases outside the gene matches. CDR3 size: 14 residues. CDR1 is WNHNN and CDR2 is SYGVQD in the germline V gene (reference sequence). Here the CDR3 reads CASSVSGRLYEQFF. The DNA for the CDR3 is TGCGCCAGCAGCGTTAGCGGGAGGTTATATGAGCAGTTCTTC.

This chain joins TRBV7-8 and TRBJ1-2, with D maybe TRBD1 (6 bases). Germline V gene lookup returns CDR1 SGHVS and CDR2 FQNEAQ. V shed 4 bases and J shed 6 bases, with 12 bases lying between them. The CDR3 totals 13 residues. The DNA for the CDR3 is TGTGCCAGCAGCTGGGGGCCGTCTGATGGCTACACCTTC. Translated, it gives CASSWGPSDGYTF.

This sequence joins TRBV5-1 and TRBJ1-1; D is possibly TRBD1 (6 bases). The CDR3 spans 14 residues. CDR1 is SGHRS, CDR2 YFSETQ, per germline. The ends were cut back, 4 bases at V and 3 bases at J, with 13 bases in the middle. CDR3 protein: CASSQATGHTEAFF. CDR3 DNA: TGCGCCAGCAGCCAAGCTACAGGGCACACTGAAGCTTTCTTT.

The V gene is TRBV14, the J gene TRBJ1-1; D is unclear. Germline values: CDR1 SGHDN, CDR2 FVKESK. This CDR3 has 15 amino acids. V was pared by 1 base and J by 2 bases, with 11 bases between. CDR3 residues: CASSQVMSPNTEAFF. The CDR3 region has the DNA TGTGCCAGCAGCCAAGTTATGAGTCCCAACACTGAAGCTTTCTTT.

The rearrangement links TRBV4-1 to TRBJ2-7; 11 bases agree with TRBD1. Germline values: CDR1 MGHRA, CDR2 YSYEKL. This CDR3 spans 14 amino acids. With 2 bases clipped from V and 7 bases from J, the junction kept 4 bases outside the gene matches. The chain's CDR3 is CASSQRTGGDEQYF. DNA for the CDR3: TGCGCCAGCAGCCAACGGACAGGGGGCGATGAGCAGTACTTC.

J is TRBJ2-5 and V is TRBV5-1; 13 nucleotides align to TRBD2. J gave up 5 bases and V 9 bases, and 10 bases lay outside the gene matches. CDR3 size: 15 residues. The germline CDR1 and CDR2 sequences are SGHRS and YFSETQ. The CDR3, as DNA: TGCGCCACCGGACTAGCGGGGGCCAGGGGGGAGACCCAGTACTTC. It specifies CATGLAGARGETQYF.

V is TRBV9 and J is TRBJ2-2; the D is unclear. The CDR3 is 13 amino acids. V was shortened by 2 bases and J by 6 bases, with 8 bases between the two germline ends. Germline CDR1 is SGDLS and CDR2 is YYNGEE. In DNA, the CDR3 is TGTGCCAGCAGCGTTCTACCCCCCGGGGAGCTGTTTTTT. Translated, it gives CASSVLPPGELFF.

The gene calls are TRBV29-1 and TRBJ1-2, with 7 bases matching TRBD1. Unmatched junction bases numbered 15, after V lost 4 bases and J lost 7 bases. This CDR3 is 15 amino acids long. From germline, CDR1 is SQVTM and CDR2 ANQGSEA. CDR3 region: CSVGSYDREAGGYTF. In nucleotides, the CDR3 is TGCAGCGTTGGTTCTTACGACAGGGAAGCGGGTGGCTACACCTTC.

The V gene is TRBV9, the J gene TRBJ2-1; 11 bases match TRBD2. CDR3 length equals 15 residues. Germline trimming cut 0 bases from V and 9 bases from J; bases unmatched to any gene: 5. Germline V lookup: CDR1 SGDLS, CDR2 YYNGEE. The CDR3 spells CASSVVSGRGTEQFF. CDR3 bases: TGTGCCAGCAGCGTAGTTAGCGGGAGGGGCACTGAGCAGTTCTTC.